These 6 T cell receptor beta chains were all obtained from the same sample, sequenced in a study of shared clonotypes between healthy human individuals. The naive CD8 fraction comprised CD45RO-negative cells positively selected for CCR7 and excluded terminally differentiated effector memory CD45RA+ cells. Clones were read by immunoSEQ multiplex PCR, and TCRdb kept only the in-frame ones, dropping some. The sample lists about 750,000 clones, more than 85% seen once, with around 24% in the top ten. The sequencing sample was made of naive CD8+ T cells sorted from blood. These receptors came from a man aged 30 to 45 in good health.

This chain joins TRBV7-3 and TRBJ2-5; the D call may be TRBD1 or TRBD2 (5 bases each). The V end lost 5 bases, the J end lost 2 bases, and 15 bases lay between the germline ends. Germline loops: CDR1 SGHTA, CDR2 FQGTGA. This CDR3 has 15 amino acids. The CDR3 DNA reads TGTGCCAGCAGCGCTTCCGGGACCCCACAAGAGACCCAGTACTTC. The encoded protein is CASSASGTPQETQYF. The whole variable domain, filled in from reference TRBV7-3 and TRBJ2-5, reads GAGVSQTPSNKVTEKGKYVELRCDPISGHTALYWYRQSLGQGPEFLIYFQGTGAADDSGLPNDRFFAVRPEGSVSTLKIQRTERGDSAVYLCASSASGTPQETQYFGPGTRLLVL.

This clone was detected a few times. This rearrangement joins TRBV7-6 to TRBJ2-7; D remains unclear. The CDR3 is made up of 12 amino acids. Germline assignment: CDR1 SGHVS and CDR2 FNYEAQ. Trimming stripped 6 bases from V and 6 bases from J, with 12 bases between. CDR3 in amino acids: CASSHLLGEQYF. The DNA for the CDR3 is TGTGCCAGCAGTCACCTGTTGGGCGAGCAGTACTTC. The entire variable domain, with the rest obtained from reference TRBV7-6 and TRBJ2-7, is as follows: GAGVSQSPRYKVTKRGQDVALRCDPISGHVSLYWYRQALGQGPEFLTYFNYEAQQDKSGLPNDRFSAERPEGSISTLTIQRTEQRDSAMYRCASSHLLGEQYFGPGTRLTVT.

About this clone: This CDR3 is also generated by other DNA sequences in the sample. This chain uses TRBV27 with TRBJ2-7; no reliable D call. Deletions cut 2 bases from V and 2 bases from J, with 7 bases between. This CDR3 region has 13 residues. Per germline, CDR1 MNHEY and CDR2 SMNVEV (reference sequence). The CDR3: CASSLGVAYEQYF. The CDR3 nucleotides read TGTGCCAGCAGTTTAGGAGTAGCCTACGAGCAGTACTTC.

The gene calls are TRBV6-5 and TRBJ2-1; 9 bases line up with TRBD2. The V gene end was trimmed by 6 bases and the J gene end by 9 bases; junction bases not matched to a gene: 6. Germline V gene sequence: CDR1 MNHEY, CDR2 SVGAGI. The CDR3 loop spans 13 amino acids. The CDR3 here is CASSPGTSTEQFF. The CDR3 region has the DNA TGTGCCAGCAGCCCCGGGACTAGCACTGAGCAGTTCTTC.

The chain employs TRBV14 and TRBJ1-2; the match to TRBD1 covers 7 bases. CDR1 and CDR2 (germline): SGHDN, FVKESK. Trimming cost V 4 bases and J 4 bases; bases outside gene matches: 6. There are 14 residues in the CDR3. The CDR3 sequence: CASSLRQGGYGYTF. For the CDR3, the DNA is TGTGCCAGCAGCCTTAGACAGGGCGGCTATGGCTACACCTTC.

The CDR3 region has the DNA TGTGCCAGCAGCGACCCCGGGACAGGGTACTATGGCTACACCTTC. It yields the protein CASSDPGTGYYGYTF. This chain uses TRBV9 with TRBJ1-2; TRBD1 agrees at 9 bases. In germline, CDR1 is SGDLS, CDR2 YYNGEE. V gave up 3 bases and J gave up 3 bases; unmatched junction bases: 6. This CDR3 comprises 15 residues.